These 8 T cell receptor beta chains share one sample of origin, sequenced in a study of shared clonotypes between healthy human individuals. TCRdb keeps only in-frame clones here, not all; method: immunoSEQ multiplex PCR. The sample includes some 1.4 million clones, roughly 95% of them seen just once. Sequencing was performed on naive CD4+ T cells sorted from blood. Subset indicated: CD45RA+ positively selected. The receptors were sampled from a man in his thirties or forties in good health.

The V gene is TRBV29-1, the J gene TRBJ2-7; 12 bases align to TRBD2. The J segment lost 2 bases and the V segment lost 6 bases, leaving 5 bases of the junction unmatched. There are 14 residues in the CDR3. CDR1 is SQVTM, CDR2 ANQGSEA, per germline. CDR3 nucleotides: TGCAGCGTCGCAGGACTAGCGGGAACCTACGAGCAGTACTTC. It codes for CSVAGLAGTYEQYF.

The chain couples TRBV5-1 to TRBJ1-2; D is uncertain. The CDR3 has 14 amino acids. The germline V and J ends were trimmed by 2 bases and 4 bases, with 12 bases remaining between them. Looked up from germline, CDR1 is SGHRS and CDR2 is YFSETQ. The CDR3 reads CASSFDTLVYGYTF. DNA for the CDR3: TGCGCCAGCAGCTTTGACACGCTGGTCTATGGCTACACCTTC. The whole variable domain, filled in from reference TRBV5-1 and TRBJ1-2, reads KAGVTQTPRYLIKTRGQQVTLSCSPISGHRSVSWYQQTPGQGLQFLFEYFSETQRNKGNFPGRFSGRQFSNSRSEMNVSTLELGDSALYLCASSFDTLVYGYTFGSGTRLTVV.

Details on this clone: Its ends do not fully match the called genes, so a read error is possible. This sequence joins TRBV10-3 and TRBJ1-3; D unresolved. CDR3 length equals 13 residues. CDR1 and CDR2 (germline): ENHRY, SYGVKD. The CDR3 reads CAISGDRTNTFHF. The DNA for the CDR3 is TGTGCCATCAGTGGAGATCGCACCAACACCTTTCATTTT.

This clone was detected once. The genes are TRBV5-1 and TRBJ2-1; the match to TRBD2 covers 10 bases. The CDR3 length is 15 residues. The V gene's germline CDR1 is SGHRS and CDR2 YFSETQ. V shed 2 bases, J shed 7 bases, and the junction held 6 bases outside the gene matches. The CDR3 DNA reads TGCGCCAGCAGCTTCGGACTAGCGGTTGGGAATGAGCAGTTCTTC. It yields the protein CASSFGLAVGNEQFF.

This chain joins TRBV19 and TRBJ1-5; possibly TRBD1 for D (6 bases). The V gene lost 6 bases and the J gene lost 9 bases, with 15 bases spanning the gap. Germline assignment: CDR1 LNHDA and CDR2 SQIVND (reference sequence). CDR3 length equals 13 residues. In DNA, the CDR3 is TGTGCCAGTAGAGGACAGACGTCGTCGCCCCAGCATTTT. It is translated as CASRGQTSSPQHF.

Here the CDR3 reads CASKGLAGDSQYF. CDR3 coding DNA: TGTGCCAGTAAGGGGCTAGCGGGGGACTCGCAGTATTTT. V gene TRBV19 combines with J gene TRBJ2-3, with TRBD2 matching over 10 bases. This CDR3 has 13 residues. The J segment lost 10 bases and the V segment lost 7 bases, leaving 8 bases of the junction unmatched. Germline CDR1 is LNHDA and CDR2 is SQIVND (reference sequence).

Regarding this clone: Other DNA sequences in this sample translate to the same CDR3. The V gene is TRBV5-4, the J gene TRBJ2-7; TRBD2 matches 10 bases. V shed 4 bases, J shed 3 bases, and the junction held 4 bases outside the gene matches. The CDR3 has 14 residues. Germline V lookup: CDR1 SGHNT, CDR2 YYREEE (reference sequence). The CDR3 is CASSPGLASYEQYF. CDR3 DNA: TGTGCCAGCAGCCCGGGACTAGCGAGCTACGAGCAGTACTTC.

The gene calls are TRBV7-2 and TRBJ1-2, with D unresolved. Trimming stripped 4 bases from V and 5 bases from J, with 14 bases between. The CDR3 runs to 14 residues. Germline-derived CDR1 and CDR2 are SGHTA and FQGNSA. The CDR3 sequence: CASSYPELGYGYTF. The CDR3 region has the DNA TGTGCCAGCAGCTACCCGGAGCTGGGGTATGGCTACACCTTC.